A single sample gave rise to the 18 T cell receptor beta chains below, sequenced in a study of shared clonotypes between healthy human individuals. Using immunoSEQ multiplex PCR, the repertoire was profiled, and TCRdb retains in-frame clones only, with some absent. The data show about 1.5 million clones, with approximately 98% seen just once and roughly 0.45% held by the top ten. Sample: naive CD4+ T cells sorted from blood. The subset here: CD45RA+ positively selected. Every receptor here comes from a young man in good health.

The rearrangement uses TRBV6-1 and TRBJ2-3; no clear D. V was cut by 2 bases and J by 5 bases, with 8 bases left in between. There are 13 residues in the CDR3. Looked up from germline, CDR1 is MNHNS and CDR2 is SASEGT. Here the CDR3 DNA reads TGTGCCAGCAGTGAACTTCGAGGAGATACGCAGTATTTT. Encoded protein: CASSELRGDTQYF.

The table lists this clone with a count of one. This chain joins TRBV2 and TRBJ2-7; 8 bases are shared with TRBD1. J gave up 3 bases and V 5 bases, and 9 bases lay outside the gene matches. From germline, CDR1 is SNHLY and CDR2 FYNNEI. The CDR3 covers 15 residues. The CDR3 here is CASSFDRGGGYEQYF. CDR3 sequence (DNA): TGTGCCAGCAGTTTCGACAGGGGTGGAGGCTACGAGCAGTACTTC.

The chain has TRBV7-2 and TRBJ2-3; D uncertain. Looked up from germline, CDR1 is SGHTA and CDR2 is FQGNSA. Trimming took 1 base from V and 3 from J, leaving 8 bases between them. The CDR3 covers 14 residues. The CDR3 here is CASSLDRQTDTQYF. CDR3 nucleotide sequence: TGTGCCAGCAGCTTAGATCGTCAGACAGATACGCAGTATTTT.

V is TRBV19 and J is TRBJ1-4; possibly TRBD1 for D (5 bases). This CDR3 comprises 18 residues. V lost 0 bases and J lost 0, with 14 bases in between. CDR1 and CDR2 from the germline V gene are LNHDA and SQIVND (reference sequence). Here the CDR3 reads CASSIEFLTGATNEKLFF. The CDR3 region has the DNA TGTGCCAGTAGTATAGAATTTTTAACAGGAGCAACTAATGAAAAACTGTTTTTT.

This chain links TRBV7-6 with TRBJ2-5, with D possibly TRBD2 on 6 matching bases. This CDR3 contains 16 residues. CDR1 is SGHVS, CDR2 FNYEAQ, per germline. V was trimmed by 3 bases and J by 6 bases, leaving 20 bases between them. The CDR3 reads CASSFLLDGSGKTQYF. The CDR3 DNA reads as TGTGCCAGCAGCTTCCTCTTAGACGGGAGCGGAAAGACCCAGTACTTC.

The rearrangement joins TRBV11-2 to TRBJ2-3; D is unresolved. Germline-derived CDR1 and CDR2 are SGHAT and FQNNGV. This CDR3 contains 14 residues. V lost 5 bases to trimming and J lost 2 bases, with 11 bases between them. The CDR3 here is CASSRWETTDTQYF. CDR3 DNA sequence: TGTGCCAGCAGCCGGTGGGAAACCACAGATACGCAGTATTTT.

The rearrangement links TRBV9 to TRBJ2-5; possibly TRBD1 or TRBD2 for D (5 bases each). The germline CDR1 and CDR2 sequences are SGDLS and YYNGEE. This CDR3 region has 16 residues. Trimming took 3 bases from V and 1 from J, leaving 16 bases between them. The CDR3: CASSARGPLFQETQYF. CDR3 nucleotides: TGTGCCAGCAGCGCAAGGGGACCCCTCTTCCAAGAGACCCAGTACTTC.

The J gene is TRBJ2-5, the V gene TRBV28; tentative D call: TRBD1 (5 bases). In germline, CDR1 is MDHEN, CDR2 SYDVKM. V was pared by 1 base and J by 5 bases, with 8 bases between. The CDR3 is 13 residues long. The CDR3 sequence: CASSLSGSETQYF. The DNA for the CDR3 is TGTGCCAGCAGTTTATCAGGGTCCGAGACCCAGTACTTC.

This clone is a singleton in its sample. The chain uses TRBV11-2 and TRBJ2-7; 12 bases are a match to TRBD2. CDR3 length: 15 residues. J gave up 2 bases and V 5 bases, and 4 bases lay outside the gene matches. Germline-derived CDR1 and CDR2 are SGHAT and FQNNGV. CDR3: CASSQRTSGTYEQYF. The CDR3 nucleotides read TGTGCCAGCAGCCAGAGGACTAGCGGGACCTACGAGCAGTACTTC.

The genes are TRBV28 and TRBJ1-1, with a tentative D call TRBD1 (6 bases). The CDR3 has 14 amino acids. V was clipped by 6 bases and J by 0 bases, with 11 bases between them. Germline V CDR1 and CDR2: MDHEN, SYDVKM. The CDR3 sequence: CASRVTGMNTEAFF. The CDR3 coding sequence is TGTGCCAGCAGGGTGACAGGAATGAACACTGAAGCTTTCTTT.

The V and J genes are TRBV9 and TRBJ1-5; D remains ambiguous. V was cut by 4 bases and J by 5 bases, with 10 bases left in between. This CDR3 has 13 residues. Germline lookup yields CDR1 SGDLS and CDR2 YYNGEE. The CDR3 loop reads CASSPTSDQPQHF. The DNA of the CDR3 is TGTGCCAGCAGCCCCACCTCCGATCAGCCCCAGCATTTT.

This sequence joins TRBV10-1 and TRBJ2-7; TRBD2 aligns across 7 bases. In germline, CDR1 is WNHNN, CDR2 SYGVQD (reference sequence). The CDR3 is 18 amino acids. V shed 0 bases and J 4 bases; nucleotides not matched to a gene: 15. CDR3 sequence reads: CASSESLPRRGSLYEQYF. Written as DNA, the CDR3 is TGCGCCAGCAGTGAGTCGTTACCCCGGCGCGGGAGTCTGTACGAGCAGTACTTC.

This CDR3 reads CATSARTGPYEQYF. CDR3 in DNA: TGTGCCACCAGCGCCAGGACAGGGCCCTACGAGCAGTACTTC. The V gene is TRBV15, the J gene TRBJ2-7, with 8 positions matching TRBD1. The ends lost 5 bases at V and 2 bases at J; junction bases unmatched: 5. The germline CDR1 and CDR2 sequences are LNHNV and YYDKDF (reference sequence). The CDR3 runs 14 residues.

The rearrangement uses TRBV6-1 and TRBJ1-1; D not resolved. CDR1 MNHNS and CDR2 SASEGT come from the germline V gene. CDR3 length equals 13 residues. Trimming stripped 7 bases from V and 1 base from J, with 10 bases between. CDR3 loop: CASTIPANTEAFF. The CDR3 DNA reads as TGTGCCAGCACGATCCCGGCGAACACTGAAGCTTTCTTT.

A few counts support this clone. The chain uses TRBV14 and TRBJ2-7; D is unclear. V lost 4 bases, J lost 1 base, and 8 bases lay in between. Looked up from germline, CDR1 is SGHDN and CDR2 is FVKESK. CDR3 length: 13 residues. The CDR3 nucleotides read TGTGCCAGCAGCCCGACCGTTTCCTACGAGCAGTACTTC. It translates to CASSPTVSYEQYF.

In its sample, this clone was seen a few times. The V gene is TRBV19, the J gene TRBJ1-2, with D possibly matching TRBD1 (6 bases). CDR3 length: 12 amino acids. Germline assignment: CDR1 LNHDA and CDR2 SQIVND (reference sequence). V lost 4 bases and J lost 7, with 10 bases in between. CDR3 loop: CASSTNRVGYTF. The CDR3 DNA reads TGTGCCAGTAGTACAAACAGGGTTGGCTACACCTTC.

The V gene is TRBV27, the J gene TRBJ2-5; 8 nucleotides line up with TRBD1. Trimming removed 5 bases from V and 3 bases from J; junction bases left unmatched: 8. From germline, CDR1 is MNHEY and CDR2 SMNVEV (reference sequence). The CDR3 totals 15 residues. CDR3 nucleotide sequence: TGTGCCAGCAGTGATTCGGACAGGGCAAAAGAGACCCAGTACTTC. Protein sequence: CASSDSDRAKETQYF.

CDR3 DNA: TGTGCTAGTGGTTTGGTAGTGGTAGCGGGAGAACGTGTGGGGTACAATGAGCAGTTCTTC. This gives the protein CASGLVVVAGERVGYNEQFF. The chain is built from TRBV12-5 and TRBJ2-1, with 9 positions matching TRBD2. The V gene end was trimmed by 0 bases and the J gene end by 4 bases; junction bases not matched to a gene: 16. This CDR3 region has 20 residues. Germline-derived CDR1 and CDR2 are LGHNT and FRNRAP.